Detailed here is one T cell receptor beta chain. This CDR3 region has 14 residues. V was shortened by 5 bases and J by 1 base, with 11 bases between the two germline ends. Germline CDR1 reads MDHEN; CDR2 reads SYDVKM. The source of the sample is a study of blood T cell repertoires in COVID-19. Libraries were prepared by immunoSEQ multiplex PCR; TCRdb keeps only in-frame clonotypes and omits some of them. The profile shows under 300,000 clones, roughly 84% of them singletons. The chain couples TRBV28 to TRBJ1-1; D is ambiguous. Sequencing was done on a sample of peripheral blood. The receptor was isolated from a woman aged 40 to 50 who had recovered from COVID-19. The CDR3 DNA sequence: TGTGCCAGCAGTCCCCTAAGAGGGAACACTGAAGCTTTCTTT. Translated, it gives CASSPLRGNTEAFF.